This paragraph reports one TCR beta chain. This sample is part of a study of cytomegalovirus exposure and HLA in healthy donors. TCRdb keeps only in-frame clones here, not all; method: immunoSEQ multiplex PCR. The table shows approximately 260,000 clones, with 65% to 90% occurring only once. This CDR3 spans 12 amino acids. V was trimmed by 10 bases and J by 6 bases, leaving 17 bases between them. Germline V gene data show CDR1 as SGHNT and CDR2 as YYREEE (reference sequence). This chain links TRBV5-4 with TRBJ2-7; maybe TRBD2 (6 bases). The sequence came from a young woman in good health and CMV-seronegative. Sequenced material: PBMCs. Written as DNA, the CDR3 is TGTGCCGCGGGGTCTTTAGGTCCCGAGCAGTACTTC. Translation: CAAGSLGPEQYF.